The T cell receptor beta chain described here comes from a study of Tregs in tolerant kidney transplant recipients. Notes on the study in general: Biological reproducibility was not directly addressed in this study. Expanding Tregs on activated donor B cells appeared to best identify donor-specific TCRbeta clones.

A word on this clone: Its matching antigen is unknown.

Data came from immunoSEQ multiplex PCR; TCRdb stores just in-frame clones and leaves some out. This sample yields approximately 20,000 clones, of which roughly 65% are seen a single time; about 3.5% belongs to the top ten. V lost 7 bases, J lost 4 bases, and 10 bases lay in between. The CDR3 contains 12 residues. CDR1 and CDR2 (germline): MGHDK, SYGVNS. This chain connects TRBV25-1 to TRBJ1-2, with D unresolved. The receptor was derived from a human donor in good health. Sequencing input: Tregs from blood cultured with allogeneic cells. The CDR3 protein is CASTSGLYGYTF. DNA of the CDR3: TGTGCCAGCACCTCCGGCCTCTATGGCTACACCTTC.